This is a list of T cell receptor beta chains from one sample in a study of graft-versus-host responses after intestinal transplantation. Their specific antigens are unknown. The protocol was immunoSEQ multiplex PCR, while the TCRdb copy is restricted to in-frame clones and leaves out a portion. The sample consists of roughly 130,000 clones, about nine tenths of them appearing once. This sample comprised unstimulated CD4+ T cells sorted from spleen or lymph node cells, obtained before intestinal transplant. Every receptor here comes from a human donor who received an intestinal transplant. The conserved cysteine and the conserved F or W are not part of the CDR3 here. The size field is filled for only some rows; it gives once, few, many or a size class.

V gene	clone size	J gene	CDR3 protein
TRBV5-4	-	TRBJ2-1	ASSRGLASLKGNEQF
TRBV4-2	-	TRBJ2-4	ASSQTGGPNIQY
TRBV30	-	TRBJ1-2	AWTRTVVYGYT
TRBV25-1	-	TRBJ1-2	ATTGGRGLNLGYT
TRBV7-9	-	TRBJ2-1	ASSLRLEGEQF
TRBV7-3	-	TRBJ2-2	ASSPRLDTGELF
TRBV7-2	-	TRBJ1-3	ASSFPQGFSGNTIY
TRBV27	few	TRBJ1-4	ASSREGSKEKLF
TRBV6-1	-	TRBJ2-2	ASSVYSGGNTGELF
TRBV30	once	TRBJ2-5	AWSDIRETQY
TRBV19	-	TRBJ2-5	ASSIVTSGRETQY
TRBV28	-	TRBJ1-1	ASRSLWDTEAF
TRBV10-3	-	TRBJ2-7	AAAPGKGAVYEQY
TRBV25-1	-	TRBJ2-3	ASSEGGAGTDTQY
TRBV5-1	once	TRBJ1-1	ASSITLTGNTEAF
TRBV2	-	TRBJ1-1	ASSVLGEAF
TRBV14	-	TRBJ2-7	ASSLSGPSYEQY
TRBV28	-	TRBJ1-2	ASRTGTYDGYT
TRBV18	-	TRBJ2-5	ASSLGLPGQASQETQY
TRBV30	-	TRBJ1-3	AWMPKGPGNTIY
TRBV28	-	TRBJ2-1	ASNPANSGEQF
TRBV9	once	TRBJ2-1	ASSVLAGSYNEQF